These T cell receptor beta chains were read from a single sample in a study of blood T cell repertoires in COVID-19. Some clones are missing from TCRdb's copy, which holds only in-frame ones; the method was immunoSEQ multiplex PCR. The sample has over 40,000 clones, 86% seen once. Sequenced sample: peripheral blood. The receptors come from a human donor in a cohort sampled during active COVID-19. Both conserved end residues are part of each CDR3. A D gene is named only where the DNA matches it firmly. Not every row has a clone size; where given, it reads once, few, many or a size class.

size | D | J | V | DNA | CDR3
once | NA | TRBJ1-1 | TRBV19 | TGTGCCAGTGGGGGACGCGGAGGGGACACTGAAGCTTTCTTT | CASGGRGGDTEAFF
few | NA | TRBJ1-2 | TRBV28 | TGTGCCAGCAGTTCCGGCAGACACCACTATGGCTACACCTTC | CASSSGRHHYGYTF
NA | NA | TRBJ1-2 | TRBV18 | TGTGCCAGCTCACCACCCATGGGCCCCGACGGATACTATGGCTACACCTTC | CASSPPMGPDGYYGYTF
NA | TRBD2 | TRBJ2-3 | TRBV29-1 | TGCAGCGTTGCGAGACAGGGGACGGGATTTTCCGGGACTAGCGGGAGTTCAGATACGCAGTATTTT | CSVARQGTGFSGTSGSSDTQYF
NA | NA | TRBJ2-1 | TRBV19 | TGTGCCAGTAGTATTCTAGGGAGCTCCTACAATGAGCAGTTCTTC | CASSILGSSYNEQFF
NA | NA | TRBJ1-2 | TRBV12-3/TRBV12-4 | TGTGCCAGCAGTACGCGACAAAAAGATGGCTACACCTTC | CASSTRQKDGYTF
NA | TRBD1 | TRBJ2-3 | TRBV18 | TGTGCCAGCTCAACCGGGACAGGCGCTAGCACAGATACGCAGTATTTT | CASSTGTGASTDTQYF
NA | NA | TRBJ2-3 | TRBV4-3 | TGCGCCAGCAGCCAAGATACTTCGCGAGATACGCAGTATTTT | CASSQDTSRDTQYF
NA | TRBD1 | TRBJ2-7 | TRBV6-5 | TGTGCCAGCAGCCCGGGACAGGGGGCTCGGAACGAGCAGTACTTC | CASSPGQGARNEQYF
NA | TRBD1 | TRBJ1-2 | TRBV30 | TGTGCCTGGGATACAGGGGGCTGGGCGAGGATAAACTATGGCTACACCTTC | CAWDTGGWARINYGYTF